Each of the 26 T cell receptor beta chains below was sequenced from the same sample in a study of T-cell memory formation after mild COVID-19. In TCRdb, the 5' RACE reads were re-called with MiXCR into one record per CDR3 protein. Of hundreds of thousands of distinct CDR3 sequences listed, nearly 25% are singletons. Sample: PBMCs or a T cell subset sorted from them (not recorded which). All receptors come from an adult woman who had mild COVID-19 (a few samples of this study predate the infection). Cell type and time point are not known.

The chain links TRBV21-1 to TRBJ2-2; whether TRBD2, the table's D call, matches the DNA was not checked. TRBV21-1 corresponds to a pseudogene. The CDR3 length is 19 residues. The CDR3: CASTLGGKRSGGAPGELFF. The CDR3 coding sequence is TGTGCCAGCACCCTAGGGGGAAAAAGAAGCGGGGGGGCCCCCGGGGAGCTGTTTTTT.

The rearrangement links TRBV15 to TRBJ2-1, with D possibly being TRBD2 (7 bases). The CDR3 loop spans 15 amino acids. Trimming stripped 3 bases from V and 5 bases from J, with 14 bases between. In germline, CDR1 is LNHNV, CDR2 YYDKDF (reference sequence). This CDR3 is CATSSRGGLNNEQFF. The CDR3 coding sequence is TGTGCCACCAGCAGCCGCGGGGGCCTGAACAATGAGCAGTTCTTC.

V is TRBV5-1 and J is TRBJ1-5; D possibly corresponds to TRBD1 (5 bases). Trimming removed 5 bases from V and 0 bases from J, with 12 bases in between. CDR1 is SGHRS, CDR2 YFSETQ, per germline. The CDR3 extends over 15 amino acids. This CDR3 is CASRFWDPSNQPQHF. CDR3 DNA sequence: TGCGCCAGCAGATTTTGGGACCCTAGCAATCAGCCCCAGCATTTT.

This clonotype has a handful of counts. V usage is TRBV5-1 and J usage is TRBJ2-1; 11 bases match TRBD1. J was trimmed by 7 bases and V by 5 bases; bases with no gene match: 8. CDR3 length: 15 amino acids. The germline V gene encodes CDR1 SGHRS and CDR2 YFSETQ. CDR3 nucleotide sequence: TGCGCCAGCAGTTCTGGACAGGGGGCTAGTAATGAGCAGTTCTTC. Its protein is CASSSGQGASNEQFF.

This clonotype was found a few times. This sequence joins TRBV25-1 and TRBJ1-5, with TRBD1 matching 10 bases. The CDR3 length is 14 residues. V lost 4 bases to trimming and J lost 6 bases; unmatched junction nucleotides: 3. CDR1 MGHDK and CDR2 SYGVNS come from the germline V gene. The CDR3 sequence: CASSVTGGGQPQHF. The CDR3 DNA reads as TGTGCCAGCAGTGTGACAGGGGGCGGTCAGCCCCAGCATTTT.

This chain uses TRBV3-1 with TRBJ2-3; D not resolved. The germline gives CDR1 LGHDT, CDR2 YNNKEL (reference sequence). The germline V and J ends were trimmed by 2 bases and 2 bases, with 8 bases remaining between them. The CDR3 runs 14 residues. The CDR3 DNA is TGTGCCAGCAGCCAACTAGGAACCACAGATACGCAGTATTTT. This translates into CASSQLGTTDTQYF.

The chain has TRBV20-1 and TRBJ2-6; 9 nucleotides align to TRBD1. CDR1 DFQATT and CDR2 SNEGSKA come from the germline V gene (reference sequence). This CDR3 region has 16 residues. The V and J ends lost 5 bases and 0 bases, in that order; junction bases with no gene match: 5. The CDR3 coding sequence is TGCAGTGCTCCCGGGACAGGGAGCTCTGGGGCCAACGTCCTGACTTTC. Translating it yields CSAPGTGSSGANVLTF.

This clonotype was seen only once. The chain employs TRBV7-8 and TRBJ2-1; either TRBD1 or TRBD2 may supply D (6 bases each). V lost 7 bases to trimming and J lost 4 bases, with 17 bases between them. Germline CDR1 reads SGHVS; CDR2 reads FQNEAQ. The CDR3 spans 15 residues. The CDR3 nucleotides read TGTGCCAGCACCCCGGGGGCGGGAAGGTACAATGAGCAGTTCTTC. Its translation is CASTPGAGRYNEQFF.

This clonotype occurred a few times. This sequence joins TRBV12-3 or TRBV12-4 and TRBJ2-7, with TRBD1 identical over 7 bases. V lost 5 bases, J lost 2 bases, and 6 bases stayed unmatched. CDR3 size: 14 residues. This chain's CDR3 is CASSLTGVPYEQYF. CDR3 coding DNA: TGTGCCAGCAGTCTAACAGGGGTGCCCTACGAGCAGTACTTC.

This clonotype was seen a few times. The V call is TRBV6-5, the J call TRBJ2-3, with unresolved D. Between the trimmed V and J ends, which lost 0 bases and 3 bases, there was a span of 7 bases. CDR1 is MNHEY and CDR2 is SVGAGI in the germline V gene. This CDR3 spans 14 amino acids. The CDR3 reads CASSYSRYTDTQYF. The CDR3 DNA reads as TGTGCCAGCAGTTACTCGAGGTATACAGATACGCAGTATTTT.

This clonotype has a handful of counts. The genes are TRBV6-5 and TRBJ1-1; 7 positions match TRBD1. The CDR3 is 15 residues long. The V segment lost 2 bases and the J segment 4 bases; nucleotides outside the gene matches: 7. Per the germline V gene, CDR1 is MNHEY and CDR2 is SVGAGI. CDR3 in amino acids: CASSYAGQWSTEAFF. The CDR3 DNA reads TGTGCCAGCAGTTACGCGGGACAGTGGAGCACTGAAGCTTTCTTT.

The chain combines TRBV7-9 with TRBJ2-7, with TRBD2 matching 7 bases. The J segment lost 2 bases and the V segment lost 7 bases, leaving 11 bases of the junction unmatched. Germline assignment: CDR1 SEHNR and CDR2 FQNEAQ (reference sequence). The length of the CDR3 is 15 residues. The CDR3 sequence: CASTQGAGAPYEQYF. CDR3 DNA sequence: TGTGCCAGCACCCAGGGCGCGGGAGCCCCCTACGAGCAGTACTTC.

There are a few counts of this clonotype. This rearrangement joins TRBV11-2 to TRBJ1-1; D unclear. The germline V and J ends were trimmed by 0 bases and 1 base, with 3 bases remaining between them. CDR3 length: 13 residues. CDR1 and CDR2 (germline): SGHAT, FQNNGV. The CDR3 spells CASSLDSNTEAFF. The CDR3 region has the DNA TGTGCCAGCAGCTTAGATTCGAACACTGAAGCTTTCTTT.

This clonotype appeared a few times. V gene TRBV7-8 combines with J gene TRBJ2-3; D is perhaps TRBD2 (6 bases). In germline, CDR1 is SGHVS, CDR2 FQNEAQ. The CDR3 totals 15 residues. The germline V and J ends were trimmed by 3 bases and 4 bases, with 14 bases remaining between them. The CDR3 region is CASSFRWERADTQYF. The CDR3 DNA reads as TGTGCCAGCAGCTTCCGCTGGGAGCGGGCAGATACGCAGTATTTT.

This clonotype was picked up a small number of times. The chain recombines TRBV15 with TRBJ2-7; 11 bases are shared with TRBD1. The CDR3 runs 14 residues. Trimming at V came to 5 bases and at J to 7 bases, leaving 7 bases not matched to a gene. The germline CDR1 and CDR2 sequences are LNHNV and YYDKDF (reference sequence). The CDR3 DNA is TGTGCCACCAGCGGTGGACAGGGGGCTCGGGAGCAGTACTTC. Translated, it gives CATSGGQGAREQYF.

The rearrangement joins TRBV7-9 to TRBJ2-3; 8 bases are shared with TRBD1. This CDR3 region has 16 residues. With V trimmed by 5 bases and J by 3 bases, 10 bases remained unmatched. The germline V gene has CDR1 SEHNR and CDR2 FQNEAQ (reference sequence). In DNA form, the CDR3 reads TGTGCCAGCAGCGAGACAGGGGATTTGTTAACAGATACGCAGTATTTT. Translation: CASSETGDLLTDTQYF.

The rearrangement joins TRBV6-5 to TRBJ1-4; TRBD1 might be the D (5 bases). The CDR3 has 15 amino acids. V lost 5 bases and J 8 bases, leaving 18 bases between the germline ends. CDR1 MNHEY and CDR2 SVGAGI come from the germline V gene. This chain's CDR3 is CASSNRGRVGEKLFF. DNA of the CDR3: TGTGCCAGCAGTAATCGCGGCAGGGTGGGGGAAAAACTGTTTTTT.

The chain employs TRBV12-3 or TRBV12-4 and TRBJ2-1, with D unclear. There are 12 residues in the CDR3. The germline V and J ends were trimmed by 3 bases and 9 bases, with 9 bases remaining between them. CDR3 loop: CASSFSHLEQFF. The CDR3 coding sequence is TGTGCCAGCAGTTTTTCCCACCTTGAGCAGTTCTTC.

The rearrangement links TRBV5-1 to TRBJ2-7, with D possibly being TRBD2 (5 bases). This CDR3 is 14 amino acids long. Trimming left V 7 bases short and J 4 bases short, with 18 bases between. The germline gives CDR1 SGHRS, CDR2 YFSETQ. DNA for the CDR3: TGCGCCAGCGCGCTAGCTGTAGGCGCTTACGAGCAGTACTTC. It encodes CASALAVGAYEQYF.

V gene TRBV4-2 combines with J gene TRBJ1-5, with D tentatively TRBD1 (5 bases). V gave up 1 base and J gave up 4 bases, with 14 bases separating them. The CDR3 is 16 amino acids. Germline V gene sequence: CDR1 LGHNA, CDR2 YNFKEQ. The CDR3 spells CASSQVGAGFNQPQHF. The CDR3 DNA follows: TGTGCCAGCAGCCAAGTAGGGGCGGGGTTTAATCAGCCCCAGCATTTT.

This CDR3 reads CASSLERGTYEQYF. In DNA, the CDR3 is TGCGCCAGCAGCTTGGAGAGGGGTACCTACGAGCAGTACTTC. The chain employs TRBV5-1 and TRBJ2-7; D may match TRBD1 or TRBD2 (5 bases each). Trimming left V 0 bases short and J 2 bases short, with 9 bases between. Germline V gives CDR1 SGHRS, CDR2 YFSETQ. The CDR3 consists of 14 residues.

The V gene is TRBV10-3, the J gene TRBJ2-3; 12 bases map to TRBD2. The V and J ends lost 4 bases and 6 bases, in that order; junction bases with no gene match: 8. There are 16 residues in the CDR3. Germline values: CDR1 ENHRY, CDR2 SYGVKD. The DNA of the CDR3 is TGTGCCATCAGTGCGAGGGCTAGCGGGGGGGCGGATACGCAGTATTTT. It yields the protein CAISARASGGADTQYF.

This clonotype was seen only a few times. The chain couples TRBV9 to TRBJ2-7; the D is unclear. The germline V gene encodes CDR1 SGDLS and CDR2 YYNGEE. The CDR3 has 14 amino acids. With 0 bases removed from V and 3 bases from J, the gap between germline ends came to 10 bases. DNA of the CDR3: TGTGCCAGCAGCGTAGGCGCCGGTCTCTACGAGCAGTACTTC. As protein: CASSVGAGLYEQYF. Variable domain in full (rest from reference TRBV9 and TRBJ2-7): DSGVTQTPKHLITATGQRVTLRCSPRSGDLSVYWYQQSLDQGLQFLIQYYNGEERAKGNILERFSAQQFPDLHSELNLSSLELGDSALYFCASSVGAGLYEQYFGPGTRLTVT.

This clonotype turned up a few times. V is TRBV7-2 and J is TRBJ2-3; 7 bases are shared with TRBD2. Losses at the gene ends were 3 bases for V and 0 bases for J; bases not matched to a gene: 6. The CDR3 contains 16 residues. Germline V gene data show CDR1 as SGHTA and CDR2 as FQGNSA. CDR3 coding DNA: TGTGCCAGCAGCTTCACCGGGACTATAAGCACAGATACGCAGTATTTT. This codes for CASSFTGTISTDTQYF.

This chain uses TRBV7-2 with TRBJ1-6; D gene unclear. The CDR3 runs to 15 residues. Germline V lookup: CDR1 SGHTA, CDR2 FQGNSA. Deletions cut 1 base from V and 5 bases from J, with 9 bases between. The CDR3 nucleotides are TGTGCCAGCAGCTTAGTACCTGGGGATAATTCACCCCTCCACTTT. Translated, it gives CASSLVPGDNSPLHF. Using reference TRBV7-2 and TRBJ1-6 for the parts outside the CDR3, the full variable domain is GAGVSQSPSNKVTEKGKDVELRCDPISGHTALYWYRQSLGQGLEFLIYFQGNSAPDKSGLPSDRFSAERTGGSVSTLTIQRTQQEDSAVYLCASSLVPGDNSPLHFGNGTRLTVT.

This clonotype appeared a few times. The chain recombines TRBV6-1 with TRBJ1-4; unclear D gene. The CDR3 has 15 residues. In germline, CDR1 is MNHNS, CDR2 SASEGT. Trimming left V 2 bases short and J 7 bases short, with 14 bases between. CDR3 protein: CASSEPGTQSEKLFF. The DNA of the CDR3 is TGTGCCAGCAGTGAACCCGGCACGCAGTCTGAAAAACTGTTTTTT.